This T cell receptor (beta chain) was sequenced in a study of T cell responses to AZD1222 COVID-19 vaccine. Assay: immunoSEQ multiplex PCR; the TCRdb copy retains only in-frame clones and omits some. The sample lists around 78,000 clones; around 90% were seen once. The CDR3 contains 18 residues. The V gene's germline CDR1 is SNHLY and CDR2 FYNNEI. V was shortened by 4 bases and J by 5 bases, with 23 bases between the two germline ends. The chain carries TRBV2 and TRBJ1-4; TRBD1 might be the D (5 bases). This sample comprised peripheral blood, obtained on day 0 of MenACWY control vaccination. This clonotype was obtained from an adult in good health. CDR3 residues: CASSGAGQSPRVNEKLFF. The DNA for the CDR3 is TGTGCCAGCAGTGGGGCAGGGCAATCCCCCCGCGTGAATGAAAAACTGTTTTTT.